The 30 T cell receptor beta chains listed next were all sequenced from one sample in a study of vaccination effects on CD4 cells after COVID-19 (dated by TCRdb to between 2021 and 2023). In the ViraFEST assay, PBMC were stimulated with viral peptide pools, and TCR sequencing was then used to find antigen-specific CD4+ T cell clonotypes based on their expansion. After around eleven days of culture, CD4+ T cells were isolated with the EasySep CD4+ T cell isolation kit. Each participant got two doses of an mRNA SARS-CoV-2 vaccine, either BNT162b2 or mRNA-1273. The antigens for these receptors are not known. The protocol used for the library was the immunoSEQ multiplex PCR assay. The table comes from immuneACCESS by way of TCRdb, which keeps in-frame sequences with V and J called. Part of the clones is missing from these tables; in studies checked, under half for an unresolved V gene and the rest for unknown reasons. Recorded for this sample are 25,000 to 35,000 clones; approximately 71% of them occurred a single time. The biggest ten clones account for 9% to 10% of the sample.

The sequences come from CD4+ T cells from PBMCs cultured with HCoV-NL63 spike peptides, collected after COVID-19 vaccination. The sample's cell subset or site label is to be understood as: HCoV-NL63 spike overlapping peptide pool stimulation. These receptors were obtained from a human donor who received a COVID-19 vaccine.

The chain has TRBV3-1 (or the pseudogene TRBV3-2) and TRBJ2-7, with D possibly TRBD1 on 7 matching bases. V shed 4 bases and J shed 2 bases, with 15 bases lying between them. This CDR3 has 15 amino acids. The germline V gene encodes CDR1 LGHDT and CDR2 YNNKEL (reference sequence). The DNA of the CDR3 is TGTGCCAGCAGCCTCGGGGGCCAGGGGGCCTACGAGCAGTACTTC. Translating gives CASSLGGQGAYEQYF.

This chain uses TRBV27 with TRBJ1-1; no definite D call. The CDR3 sequence is 15 residues long. Germline V CDR1 and CDR2: MNHEY, SMNVEV (reference sequence). V lost 6 bases and J lost 0, with 14 bases in between. CDR3: CASRPEGGMNTEAFF. The DNA for the CDR3 is TGTGCCAGCAGACCCGAAGGTGGTATGAACACTGAAGCTTTCTTT.

As DNA, the CDR3 is TGTGCCAGCAGCTTTGGGGATAGTTCGGAGCTGTTTTTT. It yields the protein CASSFGDSSELFF. The V and J genes are TRBV7-9 and TRBJ2-2; D call uncertain. Trimming removed 3 bases from V and 10 bases from J, with 12 bases in between. The CDR3 consists of 13 residues. Germline V gene sequence: CDR1 SEHNR, CDR2 FQNEAQ (reference sequence).

The CDR3 sequence: CSVTGGSVVTQYF. CDR3 coding DNA: TGCAGCGTTACAGGGGGCTCTGTGGTGACCCAGTACTTC. The rearrangement uses TRBV29-1 and TRBJ2-5; 9 bases match TRBD1. CDR1 is SQVTM, CDR2 ANQGSEA, per germline. Unmatched junction bases numbered 8, after V lost 5 bases and J lost 7 bases. This CDR3 contains 13 residues.

The chain combines TRBV4-1 with TRBJ2-1, with 10 positions matching TRBD2. The CDR3 is made up of 17 amino acids. Per the germline V gene, CDR1 is MGHRA and CDR2 is YSYEKL. J was trimmed by 9 bases and V by 0 bases; bases with no gene match: 11. The DNA for the CDR3 is TGCGCCAGCAGCCAAGAATCAGCGGGAGGGCCGTGGATTGAGCAGTTCTTC. Encoded protein: CASSQESAGGPWIEQFF.

The chain has TRBV27 and TRBJ1-3; D may be TRBD1 (6 bases). Germline CDR1 is MNHEY and CDR2 is SMNVEV (reference sequence). This CDR3 has 15 residues. Trimming left V 6 bases short and J 0 bases short, with 12 bases between. Here the CDR3 DNA reads TGTGCCAGCAGCCGGAACAGGGACTCTGGAAACACCATATATTTT. Translated: CASSRNRDSGNTIYF.

The chain recombines TRBV4-1 with TRBJ1-5; a weak D match, TRBD1 (6 bases). Looked up from germline, CDR1 is MGHRA and CDR2 is YSYEKL. V shed 3 bases and J shed 4 bases, with 13 bases lying between them. The CDR3 length is 15 residues. The CDR3 loop is CASSQADRPNQPQHF. In DNA, the CDR3 is TGCGCCAGCAGCCAGGCCGACAGGCCGAATCAGCCCCAGCATTTT.

This clone was seen only a few times. The chain carries TRBV19 and TRBJ2-7, with D perhaps TRBD1 or TRBD2 (5 bases each). Trimming removed 3 bases from V and 6 bases from J, with 9 bases in between. Germline CDR1 LNHDA, CDR2 SQIVND (reference sequence). This CDR3 spans 12 amino acids. Written as DNA, the CDR3 is TGTGCCAGTAGTATTGGGACGGGCGAGCAGTACTTC. It yields the protein CASSIGTGEQYF.

The rearrangement links TRBV20-1 to TRBJ2-3; 12 bases match TRBD2. With 6 bases clipped from V and 2 bases from J, the junction kept 9 bases outside the gene matches. This CDR3 spans 16 amino acids. Germline-derived CDR1 and CDR2 are DFQATT and SNEGSKA (reference sequence). The CDR3 region has the DNA TGCAGTGCGAGTGGACTAGCGGGGAGAAACACAGATACGCAGTATTTT. Its translation is CSASGLAGRNTDTQYF.

The chain employs TRBV27 and TRBJ2-7; D is perhaps TRBD1 (6 bases). Germline V gene lookup returns CDR1 MNHEY and CDR2 SMNVEV (reference sequence). This CDR3 contains 17 residues. Trimming left V 2 bases short and J 4 bases short, with 21 bases between. As DNA, the CDR3 is TGTGCCAGCAGTTTAGGGTTTGGGGCAGGGACATCTTACGAGCAGTACTTC. Its protein product is CASSLGFGAGTSYEQYF.

The rearrangement joins TRBV6-5 to TRBJ1-6, with 10 bases aligning to TRBD1. V trimming: 7 bases; J trimming: 7 bases; junction bases outside the gene matches: 4. The CDR3 covers 14 residues. Looked up from germline, CDR1 is MNHEY and CDR2 is SVGAGI. CDR3 bases: TGTGCCAGCACCCCGGGACAGGGGAATTCACCCCTCCACTTT. It is translated as CASTPGQGNSPLHF.

The chain carries TRBV29-1 and TRBJ1-1, with D perhaps TRBD1 (5 bases). Germline V CDR1 and CDR2: SQVTM, ANQGSEA. The CDR3 extends over 13 amino acids. The V end was cut by 2 bases, the J end by 0 bases, with 7 bases between. The CDR3: CSVEQGLNTEAFF. The CDR3 nucleotides read TGCAGCGTTGAACAGGGACTGAACACTGAAGCTTTCTTT.

This clone has more than one count but fewer than ten. The chain recombines TRBV7-9 with TRBJ1-2; no firm D call. V shed 5 bases and J shed 6 bases, with 7 bases lying between them. Germline V CDR1 and CDR2: SEHNR, FQNEAQ (reference sequence). The CDR3 loop spans 11 amino acids. The CDR3 DNA is TGTGCCAGCAGCAACCGAGATGGCTACACCTTC. This codes for CASSNRDGYTF.

This chain links TRBV12-3 or TRBV12-4 with TRBJ2-7; D gene unclear. The CDR3 loop spans 12 amino acids. V lost 6 bases and J 6 bases, leaving 12 bases between the germline ends. The CDR3 nucleotides read TGTGCCAGCAGCTCCACCCCGGGCGAGCAGTACTTC. Its protein is CASSSTPGEQYF.

This clone was counted between two and nine times. The chain combines TRBV4-1 with TRBJ2-2, with a tentative D call TRBD2 (5 bases). CDR3 size: 18 residues. Germline V CDR1 and CDR2: MGHRA, YSYEKL. V was cut by 2 bases and J by 5 bases, with 21 bases left in between. The CDR3 DNA reads TGCGCCAGCAGCCAACCCCAAGGCCGGGCCGGGATGACCGGGGAGCTGTTTTTT. Encoded protein: CASSQPQGRAGMTGELFF.

This clone has a handful of counts. J is TRBJ2-1 and V is TRBV7-9; no definite D call. The CDR3 has 12 amino acids. Between the trimmed V and J ends, which lost 5 bases and 3 bases, there was a span of 5 bases. Germline assignment: CDR1 SEHNR and CDR2 FQNEAQ (reference sequence). The CDR3 DNA follows: TGTGCCAGCAGCCCGAACTACAATGAGCAGTTCTTC. Translated: CASSPNYNEQFF.

The V gene is TRBV16, the J gene TRBJ1-2, with 10 bases fitting TRBD1. Unmatched junction bases numbered 1, after V lost 0 bases and J lost 6 bases. The germline CDR1 and CDR2 sequences are KGHSY and FQNENV. This CDR3 spans 14 amino acids. CDR3 DNA sequence: TGTGCCAGCAGCCAATCGGGACAGGGGCATGGCTACACCTTC. Translation: CASSQSGQGHGYTF.

V usage is TRBV7-8 and J usage is TRBJ1-2, with 8 bases lining up with TRBD1. The germline CDR1 and CDR2 sequences are SGHVS and FQNEAQ. V shed 5 bases, J shed 2 bases, and the junction held 7 bases outside the gene matches. The CDR3 is 15 residues long. CDR3 coding DNA: TGTGCCAGCAGCACTGACAGGGGTGCCAACTATGGCTACACCTTC. This encodes CASSTDRGANYGYTF.

J is TRBJ2-2 and V is TRBV5-4, with 14 bases matching TRBD2. CDR1 SGHNT and CDR2 YYREEE come from the germline V gene (reference sequence). Germline trimming cut 0 bases from V and 1 base from J; bases unmatched to any gene: 5. There are 19 residues in the CDR3. In nucleotides, the CDR3 is TGTGCCAGCAGCTTGGGAGGACTAGCGGGGGGAAGGAACACCGGGGAGCTGTTTTTT. Its protein is CASSLGGLAGGRNTGELFF.

The rearrangement uses TRBV9 and TRBJ2-5; 7 bases agree with TRBD1. With 3 bases clipped from V and 1 base from J, the junction kept 9 bases outside the gene matches. This CDR3 region has 16 residues. CDR1 and CDR2 from the germline V gene are SGDLS and YYNGEE. The CDR3 protein is CASSEFLRDSQETQYF. DNA of the CDR3: TGTGCCAGCAGCGAATTCCTCCGGGACAGCCAAGAGACCCAGTACTTC.

The CDR3 DNA is TGTGCCACCTCGGGGGAACGGACAGGGCTAACACCCCTCCACTTT. It codes for CATSGERTGLTPLHF. The rearrangement links TRBV10-3 to TRBJ1-6; 8 nucleotides line up with TRBD1. The germline gives CDR1 ENHRY, CDR2 SYGVKD. This CDR3 is 15 amino acids long. With V trimmed by 10 bases and J by 11 bases, 16 bases remained unmatched.

V is TRBV2 and J is TRBJ1-1; 7 bases fit TRBD1. J was trimmed by 0 bases and V by 10 bases; bases with no gene match: 5. The CDR3 runs to 13 residues. Germline assignment: CDR1 SNHLY and CDR2 FYNNEI. CDR3 in amino acids: CAIQGEMNTEAFF. The CDR3 nucleotides are TGTGCCATCCAGGGGGAGATGAACACTGAAGCTTTCTTT.

The rearrangement links TRBV7-9 to TRBJ2-7; weak D call: TRBD2 (5 bases). The V and J ends lost 1 base and 3 bases respectively, with 10 bases between them. The CDR3 is made up of 14 amino acids. Germline CDR1 reads SEHNR; CDR2 reads FQNEAQ (reference sequence). As DNA, the CDR3 is TGTGCCAGCAGCTTAGGTCTCGGGAACTACGAGCAGTACTTC. Translating it yields CASSLGLGNYEQYF.

In its sample, this clone was seen a few times. This chain uses TRBV2 with TRBJ1-6; 7 positions agree with TRBD1. This CDR3 comprises 14 residues. CDR1 and CDR2 from the germline V gene are SNHLY and FYNNEI. After removal of 6 bases from V and 5 bases from J, the junction contained 4 bases not matched to a gene. CDR3 region: CASRTGTDNSPLHF. CDR3 bases: TGTGCCAGCAGGACCGGGACAGATAATTCACCCCTCCACTTT.

The rearrangement links TRBV2 to TRBJ1-2; the D gene is possibly TRBD1 (5 bases). This CDR3 contains 14 residues. CDR1 is SNHLY and CDR2 is FYNNEI in the germline V gene. Between the trimmed V and J ends, which lost 7 bases and 0 bases, there was a span of 12 bases. The CDR3 DNA reads as TGTGCCAGCACGGGGGTATTGGCTAACTATGGCTACACCTTC. It encodes CASTGVLANYGYTF. Supplemented by reference TRBV2 and TRBJ1-2, the full variable domain reads EPEVTQTPSHQVTQMGQEVILRCVPISNHLYFYWYRQILGQKVEFLVSFYNNEISEKSEIFDDQFSVERPDGSNFTLKIRSTKLEDSAMYFCASTGVLANYGYTFGSGTRLTVV.

This chain connects TRBV11-2 to TRBJ1-2; the D gene is possibly TRBD1 (5 bases). CDR3 length equals 14 residues. Trimming shortened V by 6 bases and J by 8 bases, and 19 bases separated the two germline ends. Germline V gene lookup returns CDR1 SGHAT and CDR2 FQNNGV. This CDR3 is CASSPRQGFGGYTF. The DNA of the CDR3 is TGTGCCAGCAGTCCAAGGCAGGGCTTTGGCGGCTACACCTTC.

This clone appeared a few times. This sequence joins TRBV6-5 and TRBJ1-5, with 7 bases identical to TRBD1. Trimming at V came to 7 bases and at J to 0 bases, leaving 6 bases not matched to a gene. Per the germline V gene, CDR1 is MNHEY and CDR2 is SVGAGI. CDR3 size: 15 residues. The chain's CDR3 is CASKPTGDSNQPQHF. The CDR3 nucleotides are TGTGCCAGCAAACCAACAGGGGATAGCAATCAGCCCCAGCATTTT.

The rearrangement joins TRBV27 to TRBJ2-2; tentative D call: TRBD1 (6 bases). V was pared by 5 bases and J by 5 bases, with 18 bases between. The CDR3 extends over 16 amino acids. CDR1 MNHEY and CDR2 SMNVEV come from the germline V gene (reference sequence). The CDR3 sequence is CASSPITGKMTGELFF. CDR3 nucleotides: TGTGCCAGCAGTCCCATAACAGGGAAGATGACCGGGGAGCTGTTTTTT.

This chain uses TRBV7-7 with TRBJ2-7; 9 bases are shared with TRBD2. This CDR3 has 14 amino acids. V was clipped by 5 bases and J by 5 bases; unmatched bases: 7. Germline V gene lookup returns CDR1 SSHAT and CDR2 FNYEAQ (reference sequence). CDR3 amino acids: CASSPGTSSNEQYF. The CDR3 bases are TGTGCCAGCAGCCCCGGGACTAGCAGCAACGAGCAGTACTTC.

This chain uses TRBV10-1 with TRBJ2-7; the D gene is possibly TRBD2 (7 bases). The germline V gene has CDR1 WNHNN and CDR2 SYGVQD (reference sequence). This CDR3 contains 14 residues. Trimming pared 4 bases from V and 2 bases from J, leaving 12 bases between. DNA for the CDR3: TGCGCCAGCAGTGTGACGGGGGGCCCCTACGAGCAGTACTTC. This translates into CASSVTGGPYEQYF.